The 12 T cell receptor beta chains below come from one sample, sequenced in a study of memory B cells and T cells in multiple sclerosis. Sequencing used immunoSEQ multiplex PCR; TCRdb keeps in-frame clones, though not all of them. The table lists 12,000 to 15,000 clones, around 70% of them singletons. What was sequenced was memory (CD45RO+) CD4+ T cells from blood. All receptors derive from a human donor with multiple sclerosis.

This rearrangement joins TRBV6-1 to TRBJ1-1; D gene unclear. Germline V CDR1 and CDR2: MNHNS, SASEGT. V dropped 7 bases and J dropped 2 bases, with 17 bases sitting between them. This CDR3 region has 15 residues. The CDR3 bases are TGTGCCAGCACCTATGGGTTTTCGGGAAACACTGAAGCTTTCTTT. Protein: CASTYGFSGNTEAFF.

V gene TRBV11-1 combines with J gene TRBJ1-5, with unresolved D. The ends were cut back, 1 base at V and 1 base at J, with 2 bases in the middle. CDR1 is SGHAT, CDR2 FQDESV, per germline (reference sequence). The CDR3 extends over 13 amino acids. The CDR3 is CASSLVSNQPQHF. CDR3 nucleotide sequence: TGTGCCAGCAGCTTAGTAAGCAATCAGCCCCAGCATTTT.

The gene calls are TRBV10-3 and TRBJ1-4; 8 nucleotides align to TRBD1. V trimming: 0 bases; J trimming: 12 bases; junction bases outside the gene matches: 9. CDR1 is ENHRY, CDR2 SYGVKD, per germline. The CDR3 contains 15 residues. The DNA for the CDR3 is TGTGCCATCAGTGAGTCAGACAGGGGATCGCGGGAACTGTTTTTT. The encoded protein is CAISESDRGSRELFF.

This clone was found a few times. V gene TRBV6-1 combines with J gene TRBJ1-6; 9 bases match TRBD1. From germline, CDR1 is MNHNS and CDR2 SASEGT. CDR3 length equals 15 residues. V lost 2 bases to trimming and J lost 8 bases; unmatched junction nucleotides: 4. The CDR3 reads CASSETGQGYSPLHF. The DNA of the CDR3 is TGTGCCAGCAGTGAAACGGGACAGGGTTATTCACCCCTCCACTTT.

The chain links TRBV15 to TRBJ2-5; possibly TRBD2 for D (6 bases). This CDR3 region has 16 residues. Germline CDR1 reads LNHNV; CDR2 reads YYDKDF (reference sequence). Between the trimmed V and J ends, which lost 0 bases and 0 bases, there was a span of 11 bases. The CDR3 DNA reads as TGTGCCACCAGCAGAGATCGAGCTAGCGACCAAGAGACCCAGTACTTC. As protein: CATSRDRASDQETQYF. Full variable domain (missing parts from reference TRBV15 and TRBJ2-5): DAMVIQNPRYQVTQFGKPVTLSCSQTLNHNVMYWYQQKSSQAPKLLFHYYDKDFNNEADTPDNFQSRRPNTSFCFLDIRSPGLGDTAMYLCATSRDRASDQETQYFGPGTRLLVL.

This clone was seen only a few times. The rearrangement joins TRBV5-4 to TRBJ2-3; 10 nucleotides match TRBD2. The CDR3 runs 15 residues. Per germline, CDR1 SGHNT and CDR2 YYREEE (reference sequence). V lost 0 bases and J lost 6; bases outside the gene matches: 4. The CDR3 bases are TGTGCCAGCAGCTTGGGGAGCGGGAGGGCGGATACGCAGTATTTT. Protein sequence: CASSLGSGRADTQYF.

This clone was seen only a few times. The rearrangement links TRBV7-6 to TRBJ2-5, with 11 nucleotides matching TRBD2. Germline assignment: CDR1 SGHVS and CDR2 FNYEAQ. J lost 4 bases, V lost 5 bases, and 6 bases had no gene match. CDR3 length equals 15 residues. The CDR3 sequence is CASSPGLAGGETQYF. CDR3 in DNA: TGTGCCAGCAGCCCGGGTCTAGCGGGAGGAGAGACCCAGTACTTC.

The V call is TRBV29-1, the J call TRBJ1-4, with D tentatively TRBD1 (5 bases). The CDR3 contains 13 residues. The V and J ends lost 5 bases and 4 bases respectively, with 11 bases between them. Germline V gene lookup returns CDR1 SQVTM and CDR2 ANQGSEA. In DNA form, the CDR3 reads TGCAGCGTTAGGGACTCGATTAATGAAAAACTGTTTTTT. Translation gives CSVRDSINEKLFF.

The V and J genes are TRBV10-3 and TRBJ1-3, with D perhaps matching TRBD1 (6 bases). CDR1 and CDR2 (germline): ENHRY, SYGVKD. V was shortened by 6 bases and J by 1 base, with 19 bases between the two germline ends. The CDR3 totals 17 residues. The CDR3 sequence is CAISPGGGGNSGNTIYF. The CDR3 bases are TGTGCCATCAGCCCTGGGGGCGGGGGCAATTCTGGAAACACCATATATTTT.

CDR3 loop: CASTDSPNTEAFF. The CDR3 region has the DNA TGTGCCAGCACCGACAGCCCCAACACTGAAGCTTTCTTT. The rearrangement joins TRBV6-5 to TRBJ1-1; possible D gene TRBD1, 5 bases. V shed 7 bases and J shed 2 bases, with 11 bases lying between them. CDR3 length equals 13 residues. Germline loops: CDR1 MNHEY, CDR2 SVGAGI.

This chain uses TRBV28 with TRBJ1-5; 12 nucleotides line up with TRBD1. This CDR3 region has 15 residues. The V gene end was trimmed by 6 bases and the J gene end by 12 bases; junction bases not matched to a gene: 12. The germline CDR1 and CDR2 sequences are MDHEN and SYDVKM. The CDR3 bases are TGTGCCAGCAGGCAACCTGGGACAGGGGGCGAGGTCCAGCATTTT. It yields the protein CASRQPGTGGEVQHF.

V and J are TRBV6-5 and TRBJ2-7; 11 bases are shared with TRBD1. This CDR3 is 14 amino acids long. Germline V lookup: CDR1 MNHEY, CDR2 SVGAGI. With 5 bases clipped from V and 4 bases from J, the junction kept 4 bases outside the gene matches. The CDR3 DNA follows: TGTGCCAGCAGTGGGACAGGGGGATTGTACGAGCAGTACTTC. Translating gives CASSGTGGLYEQYF.